This entry lists 21 T cell receptor beta chains sequenced from one sample in a study of blood T cell repertoires in COVID-19. Libraries were prepared by immunoSEQ multiplex PCR; TCRdb keeps only in-frame clonotypes and omits some of them. The sample carries about 130,000 clones, about 77% recorded once. Sequenced material: peripheral blood. Every receptor here comes from an elderly man with acute or convalescent COVID-19.

V is TRBV4-2 and J is TRBJ2-5; 7 nucleotides align to TRBD2. The CDR3 sequence is 14 residues long. Germline values: CDR1 LGHNA, CDR2 YNFKEQ. J lost 5 bases, V lost 0 bases, and 3 bases had no gene match. The CDR3 is CASSQESGAETQYF. The CDR3 nucleotides read TGTGCCAGCAGCCAAGAGAGCGGGGCCGAGACCCAGTACTTC.

V is TRBV18 and J is TRBJ2-7; 8 positions agree with TRBD1. CDR3 size: 16 residues. V dropped 6 bases and J dropped 4; count of bases not matched to a gene: 14. Germline loops: CDR1 KGHSH, CDR2 LQKENI. CDR3 region: CASSRVPGQVFYEQYF. The CDR3 bases are TGTGCCAGCTCCCGCGTTCCGGGACAGGTTTTTTACGAGCAGTACTTC.

This chain joins TRBV15 and TRBJ1-5; 8 nucleotides align to TRBD1. CDR1 and CDR2 from the germline V gene are LNHNV and YYDKDF (reference sequence). The CDR3 runs to 21 residues. The V and J ends lost 1 base and 2 bases, in that order; junction bases with no gene match: 19. The CDR3 DNA is TGTGCCACCAGCAGAGCCCCAGGTGAGGACGTTCGGGGACAGGGCAATCAGCCCCAGCATTTT. As protein: CATSRAPGEDVRGQGNQPQHF.

This chain's CDR3 is CASSYRDSTEAFF. The DNA of the CDR3 is TGTGCCAGCTCTTACAGGGATAGCACTGAAGCTTTCTTT. This chain connects TRBV18 to TRBJ1-1, with D perhaps TRBD1 (6 bases). The CDR3 contains 13 residues. CDR1 is KGHSH, CDR2 LQKENI, per germline. Trimming stripped 6 bases from V and 4 bases from J, with 12 bases between.

The chain combines TRBV3-1 (or the pseudogene TRBV3-2) with TRBJ2-3, with 7 positions matching TRBD1. This CDR3 spans 15 amino acids. Germline lookup yields CDR1 LGHDT and CDR2 YNNKEL (reference sequence). V shed 6 bases, J shed 0 bases, and the junction held 6 bases outside the gene matches. CDR3 DNA sequence: TGTGCCAGCAGGGGCCTACAGGGGAGCACAGATACGCAGTATTTT. Amino acid sequence: CASRGLQGSTDTQYF.

This clone was picked up one time. The rearrangement links TRBV6-1 to TRBJ2-7, with D possibly being TRBD2 (5 bases). Trimming cost V 2 bases and J 3 bases, with 8 bases left between them. The CDR3 is made up of 13 amino acids. The germline gives CDR1 MNHNS, CDR2 SASEGT. The CDR3 loop is CASSENEGYEQYF. CDR3 bases: TGTGCCAGCAGTGAAAACGAGGGCTACGAGCAGTACTTC.

The V call is TRBV12-3 or TRBV12-4, the J call TRBJ2-7; D is possibly TRBD2 (5 bases). The CDR3 sequence is 12 residues long. Trimming took off 7 bases at V and 6 bases at J, with 13 bases between the two ends. CDR3 sequence (DNA): TGTGCCAGCACCCCCATAGGAGGCGAGCAGTACTTC. Translating gives CASTPIGGEQYF.

This clone was seen only once. The V gene is TRBV7-2, the J gene TRBJ1-1, with 8 bases fitting TRBD1. Germline-derived CDR1 and CDR2 are SGHTA and FQGNSA. CDR3 length equals 16 residues. The V and J ends lost 4 bases and 2 bases, in that order; junction bases with no gene match: 9. DNA for the CDR3: TGTGCCAGCAGCTCCCCGACAGGGGCTCCCAACACTGAAGCTTTCTTT. Residues: CASSSPTGAPNTEAFF.

This CDR3 is CASSFSPGELFF. The CDR3 region has the DNA TGCGCCAGCAGCTTTAGCCCCGGGGAGCTGTTTTTT. J is TRBJ2-2 and V is TRBV5-1; D unresolved. Germline lookup yields CDR1 SGHRS and CDR2 YFSETQ. V was trimmed by 2 bases and J by 6 bases, leaving 5 bases between them. The length of the CDR3 is 12 residues.

The chain combines TRBV20-1 with TRBJ2-3, with 8 bases lining up with TRBD2. Germline CDR1 is DFQATT and CDR2 is SNEGSKA (reference sequence). The V gene end was trimmed by 3 bases and the J gene end by 0 bases; junction bases not matched to a gene: 2. This CDR3 contains 14 residues. The CDR3 sequence is CSASKRGSTDTQYF. The CDR3 nucleotides read TGCAGTGCTAGTAAGCGGGGGAGCACAGATACGCAGTATTTT.

This clone was detected a few times. The genes are TRBV2 and TRBJ1-1, with no clear D. The length of the CDR3 is 14 residues. V lost 4 bases, J lost 0 bases, and 9 bases lay in between. Germline V CDR1 and CDR2: SNHLY, FYNNEI. The CDR3 spells CASSVLQMNTEAFF. The CDR3 region has the DNA TGTGCCAGCAGTGTTTTACAGATGAACACTGAAGCTTTCTTT. Using reference TRBV2 and TRBJ1-1 for the parts outside the CDR3, the full variable domain is EPEVTQTPSHQVTQMGQEVILRCVPISNHLYFYWYRQILGQKVEFLVSFYNNEISEKSEIFDDQFSVERPDGSNFTLKIRSTKLEDSAMYFCASSVLQMNTEAFFGQGTRLTVV.

The chain joins TRBV28 to TRBJ2-6, with 7 positions matching TRBD1. Trimming took 5 bases from V and 3 from J; bases not matched to a gene: 4. Germline CDR1 reads MDHEN; CDR2 reads SYDVKM. The CDR3 is 15 amino acids. For the CDR3, the DNA is TGTGCCAGCAGTACCACAGGGGATGGGGCCAACGTCCTGACTTTC. This translates into CASSTTGDGANVLTF.

The gene calls are TRBV2 and TRBJ2-1, with TRBD2 matching 15 bases. The CDR3 covers 15 residues. V trimming: 4 bases; J trimming: 14 bases; junction bases outside the gene matches: 9. Germline V lookup: CDR1 SNHLY, CDR2 FYNNEI. The CDR3 region is CASSVTGLAGGQKFF. The DNA of the CDR3 is TGTGCCAGCAGTGTTACAGGACTAGCGGGGGGGCAGAAGTTCTTC.

The chain joins TRBV18 to TRBJ2-2, with 7 bases lining up with TRBD2. V lost 2 bases, J lost 7 bases, and 16 bases stayed unmatched. Per the germline V gene, CDR1 is KGHSH and CDR2 is LQKENI. The CDR3 length is 18 residues. The CDR3 sequence is CASSPETGAAGPGGELFF. The CDR3, as DNA: TGTGCCAGCTCACCAGAGACCGGAGCAGCGGGGCCCGGCGGGGAGCTGTTTTTT.

The J gene is TRBJ1-4, the V gene TRBV19, with D uncertain. The germline CDR1 and CDR2 sequences are LNHDA and SQIVND (reference sequence). The CDR3 sequence is 15 residues long. The ends were cut back, 3 bases at V and 7 bases at J, with 15 bases in the middle. This chain's CDR3 is CASSMNQVVGEKLFF. CDR3 bases: TGTGCCAGTAGTATGAATCAGGTGGTCGGTGAAAAACTGTTTTTT.

The chain has TRBV19 and TRBJ2-5, with 8 bases that match TRBD2. This CDR3 is 18 amino acids long. Trimming at V came to 3 bases and at J to 4 bases, leaving 16 bases not matched to a gene. The V gene's germline CDR1 is LNHDA and CDR2 SQIVND (reference sequence). CDR3 bases: TGTGCCAGTAGTATGAGACTCAGCGGGGGTATCCTCCGAGAGACCCAGTACTTC. Translated: CASSMRLSGGILRETQYF. The whole variable domain, remainder taken from reference TRBV19 and TRBJ2-5, is DGGITQSPKYLFRKEGQNVTLSCEQNLNHDAMYWYRQDPGQGLRLIYYSQIVNDFQKGDIAEGYSVSREKKESFPLTVTSAQKNPTAFYLCASSMRLSGGILRETQYFGPGTRLLVL.

The J gene is TRBJ2-3, the V gene TRBV7-2, with a weak D call TRBD2 (5 bases). V was cut by 6 bases and J by 5 bases, with 9 bases left in between. The V gene's germline CDR1 is SGHTA and CDR2 FQGNSA. CDR3 size: 12 residues. Written as DNA, the CDR3 is TGTGCCAGCAGTCAGGAGGTAGATACGCAGTATTTT. Translation: CASSQEVDTQYF.

This sequence joins TRBV15 and TRBJ1-3; 10 bases map to TRBD1. Trimming at V came to 3 bases and at J to 0 bases, leaving 2 bases not matched to a gene. The CDR3 contains 16 residues. The germline CDR1 and CDR2 sequences are LNHNV and YYDKDF (reference sequence). CDR3 nucleotide sequence: TGTGCCACCAGCAGGGACAGGGGGATCTCTGGAAACACCATATATTTT. Protein: CATSRDRGISGNTIYF. Supplemented by reference TRBV15 and TRBJ1-3, the full variable domain reads DAMVIQNPRYQVTQFGKPVTLSCSQTLNHNVMYWYQQKSSQAPKLLFHYYDKDFNNEADTPDNFQSRRPNTSFCFLDIRSPGLGDTAMYLCATSRDRGISGNTIYFGEGSWLTVV.

This clone was seen a few times. The gene calls are TRBV30 and TRBJ2-2, with 7 bases matching TRBD2. V was clipped by 5 bases and J by 0 bases; unmatched bases: 12. This CDR3 is built from 17 residues. Germline CDR1 is GTSNPN and CDR2 is SVGIG (reference sequence). The CDR3 sequence: CAWGGALAAANTGELFF. The DNA for the CDR3 is TGTGCCTGGGGTGGTGCTCTAGCGGCCGCGAACACCGGGGAGCTGTTTTTT.

The gene calls are TRBV5-1 and TRBJ1-4; unclear D gene. Germline V gene data show CDR1 as SGHRS and CDR2 as YFSETQ. Trimming cost V 0 bases and J 0 bases, with 9 bases left between them. The CDR3 totals 16 residues. CDR3 sequence (DNA): TGCGCCAGCAGCTTGGGGAGGTCCGCAACTAATGAAAAACTGTTTTTT. Protein sequence: CASSLGRSATNEKLFF.

The chain employs TRBV2 and TRBJ1-1; D gene unclear. Germline CDR1 reads SNHLY; CDR2 reads FYNNEI. The CDR3 consists of 11 residues. The V end lost 2 bases, the J end lost 8 bases, and 6 bases lay between the germline ends. The CDR3 DNA sequence: TGTGCCAGCAGTGAATGGGAGGAAGCTTTCTTT. It encodes CASSEWEEAFF.